What follows describes a single T cell receptor beta chain. Only in-frame clones appear in the TCRdb table, and some are missing; sequencing was by immunoSEQ multiplex PCR. Of roughly 1,600,000 clones listed, approximately 98.5% are singletons. The sample is drawn from a study of shared clonotypes between healthy human individuals. This CDR3 has 16 amino acids. Trimming stripped 5 bases from V and 0 bases from J, with 14 bases between. Germline CDR1 SGHRS, CDR2 YFSETQ. V and J are TRBV5-1 and TRBJ2-2; D is uncertain. The sequence derives from a man aged 25 to 40 in good health. Material: naive CD4+ T cells sorted from blood. The subset: CD45RA+ positively selected. CDR3 coding DNA: TGCGCCAGCAGTCCAGCCCCAAATCCGAACACCGGGGAGCTGTTTTTT. Translated, it gives CASSPAPNPNTGELFF.